A single sample gave rise to the 8 T cell receptor beta chains below, sequenced in a study of shared clonotypes between healthy human individuals. This table comes from immunoSEQ multiplex PCR, and its TCRdb copy is limited to in-frame clones, with some not included. This sample yields some 2,100,000 clones, of which nearly 97% are seen a single time; approximately 0.13% belongs to the top ten. The sequencing sample was made of naive CD4+ T cells sorted from blood. Subset denoted: CD45RA+ positively selected. The receptors come from a man aged 18 to 35 in good health.

This clone showed up just once. V usage is TRBV4-3 and J usage is TRBJ1-4, with TRBD1 matching 8 bases. This CDR3 has 14 residues. Trimming removed 0 bases from V and 8 bases from J; junction bases left unmatched: 2. Germline CDR1 LGHNA, CDR2 YSLEER. The CDR3 region is CASSQDYRGEKLFF. CDR3 nucleotides: TGCGCCAGCAGCCAAGATTACAGGGGGGAAAAACTGTTTTTT.

The genes are TRBV10-1 and TRBJ2-2; TRBD2 agrees at 11 bases. Germline-derived CDR1 and CDR2 are WNHNN and SYGVQD (reference sequence). With 7 bases clipped from V and 6 bases from J, the junction kept 4 bases outside the gene matches. This CDR3 contains 14 residues. The CDR3 DNA is TGCGCCAGCACACCGGGACTAGCGGCCGGGGAGCTGTTTTTT. The encoded protein is CASTPGLAAGELFF.

The chain combines TRBV25-1 with TRBJ1-2; the D is unclear. The germline V gene has CDR1 MGHDK and CDR2 SYGVNS. This CDR3 spans 16 amino acids. V gave up 6 bases and J gave up 4 bases, with 21 bases separating them. CDR3 nucleotides: TGTGCCAGCAGCGAGGACGGCCCTAGTTCCTCCTATGGCTACACCTTC. It is translated as CASSEDGPSSSYGYTF.

The V gene is TRBV5-1, the J gene TRBJ2-7, with TRBD2 matching 7 bases. This CDR3 has 15 amino acids. Looked up from germline, CDR1 is SGHRS and CDR2 is YFSETQ. J gave up 1 base and V 4 bases, and 8 bases lay outside the gene matches. CDR3 sequence (DNA): TGCGCCAGCAGCGTGGGGGGGACTATATCCTACGAGCAGTACTTC. It is translated as CASSVGGTISYEQYF.

With regard to this clone: The final CDR3 position lacks the conserved phenylalanine or tryptophan, pointing to a likely read error. The limits of the CDR3 on the DNA are not certain, so only TCRdb's listed CDR3 is given. The rearrangement joins TRBV7-2 to TRBJ2-7; whether TRBD1, the table's D call, matches the DNA was not checked. Per germline, CDR1 SGHTA and CDR2 FQGNSA. The CDR3 length is 13 residues, termini included. The CDR3 region is CASSPRLGTGKYL.

The rearrangement uses TRBV15 and TRBJ1-5; TRBD1 matches at 7 bases. The CDR3 runs to 15 residues. The germline V gene encodes CDR1 LNHNV and CDR2 YYDKDF (reference sequence). The trim removed 3 bases at V and 5 bases at J, leaving 7 bases unmatched. The CDR3 nucleotides read TGTGCCACCAGCAGTCCTGACAGGGTCGATCAGCCCCAGCATTTT. Its translation: CATSSPDRVDQPQHF.

The genes are TRBV30 and TRBJ2-7; 15 bases are shared with TRBD2. The CDR3 is 18 residues long. V trimming: 0 bases; J trimming: 6 bases; junction bases outside the gene matches: 12. Germline lookup yields CDR1 GTSNPN and CDR2 SVGIG (reference sequence). CDR3 sequence reads: CAWSVFRTSGRAPSEQYF. CDR3 in DNA: TGTGCCTGGAGTGTATTTAGGACTAGCGGGAGGGCTCCGAGCGAGCAGTACTTC.

This chain connects TRBV6-5 to TRBJ1-2; D is unresolved. This CDR3 contains 14 residues. Between the trimmed V and J ends, which lost 5 bases and 2 bases, there was a span of 12 bases. Germline V lookup: CDR1 MNHEY, CDR2 SVGAGI. DNA for the CDR3: TGTGCCAGCAGTCCCTGGTCAGTAAACTATGGCTACACCTTC. Amino acids: CASSPWSVNYGYTF.